This T cell receptor (beta chain) was identified in a study of response to subunit inactivated influenza vaccine. The CDR3 is made up of 12 amino acids. The V gene's germline CDR1 is WNHNN and CDR2 SYGVQD (reference sequence). Trimming cost V 6 bases and J 7 bases, with 10 bases left between them. One entry per CDR3 protein, called by TCRdb with MiXCR from the RT-PCR reads. The data hold about 570,000 distinct CDR3 sequences, with around 10% observed a single time. Separately, the same data were catalogued under a study of T cells expressing NK-cell markers. From that second work: TCR beta cDNA was generated via 5'RACE template switching incorporating UMIs. The sequencing cohort of eight donors included seven HCMV-seropositive individuals and one seronegative individual. Sorting in several experiments was restricted by an anti-gamma-delta TCR antibody to alpha-beta TCR T cells. These clonotypes, the leaders elsewhere, also led the CD3+CD56-NKG2C+ fraction in a handful of donors.

The receptor was derived from a man aged 45-65 years who received an inactivated influenza vaccine. The chain links TRBV10-1 to TRBJ1-5; unclear D gene. The source material was PBMCs from blood, sampled on the day of vaccination. CDR3 nucleotide sequence: TGCGCCAGCAGCATGACCGAACAGCCCCAGCATTTT. Translating it yields CASSMTEQPQHF.